Presented here are 22 T cell receptor beta chains from one specimen sequenced in a study of blood T cell repertoires in COVID-19. The protocol was immunoSEQ multiplex PCR, while the TCRdb copy is restricted to in-frame clones and leaves out a portion. There are under 200,000 clones in the sample; more than 70% occur only once, and around 6% lies in the top ten. Sequenced sample: PBMCs or T cells enriched from blood (not recorded which). The receptors stem from a middle-aged man with acute COVID-19.

V usage is TRBV12-3 or TRBV12-4 and J usage is TRBJ2-7; 7 nucleotides line up with TRBD2. The CDR3 extends over 13 amino acids. The ends lost 6 bases at V and 4 bases at J; junction bases unmatched: 6. This chain's CDR3 is CASSRTRFYEQYF. CDR3 in DNA: TGTGCCAGCAGCCGGACTAGATTTTACGAGCAGTACTTC.

The genes are TRBV7-9 and TRBJ1-1; D is unresolved. Per germline, CDR1 SEHNR and CDR2 FQNEAQ (reference sequence). V lost 3 bases to trimming and J lost 1 base, with 6 bases between them. The CDR3 has 13 residues. As DNA, the CDR3 is TGTGCCAGCAGCTTCAGGTGGAACACTGAAGCTTTCTTT. Translated: CASSFRWNTEAFF. The full variable domain, its missing parts supplied by reference TRBV7-9 and TRBJ1-1, is DTGVSQNPRHKITKRGQNVTFRCDPISEHNRLYWYRQTLGQGPEFLTYFQNEAQLEKSRLLSDRFSAERPKGSFSTLEIQRTEQGDSAMYLCASSFRWNTEAFFGQGTRLTVV.

This CDR3 reads CASSSGWASGSYEQFF. In DNA form, the CDR3 reads TGTGCCAGCAGCTCGGGGTGGGCTAGCGGGAGTTATGAGCAGTTCTTC. V gene TRBV7-7 combines with J gene TRBJ2-1; TRBD2 agrees at 10 bases. Germline CDR1 SSHAT, CDR2 FNYEAQ (reference sequence). V lost 4 bases to trimming and J lost 8 bases; unmatched junction nucleotides: 11. The CDR3 has 16 amino acids.

CDR3 in DNA: TGTGCCACCAGCAGAGATCGAGGGTCCAATCAGCCCCAGCATTTT. Translating it yields CATSRDRGSNQPQHF. The chain is built from TRBV15 and TRBJ1-5; D is unclear. Trimming took off 0 bases at V and 3 bases at J, with 9 bases between the two ends. Looked up from germline, CDR1 is LNHNV and CDR2 is YYDKDF (reference sequence). The CDR3 has 15 residues. Drawing the rest from reference TRBV15 and TRBJ1-5, the complete variable domain is DAMVIQNPRYQVTQFGKPVTLSCSQTLNHNVMYWYQQKSSQAPKLLFHYYDKDFNNEADTPDNFQSRRPNTSFCFLDIRSPGLGDTAMYLCATSRDRGSNQPQHFGDGTRLSIL.

This chain links TRBV28 with TRBJ1-2, with D unresolved. With 6 bases removed from V and 3 bases from J, the gap between germline ends came to 8 bases. The CDR3 sequence is 12 residues long. Germline CDR1 reads MDHEN; CDR2 reads SYDVKM. DNA of the CDR3: TGTGCCAGCAGATCCGGGGACTATGGCTACACCTTC. This translates into CASRSGDYGYTF.

V gene TRBV2 combines with J gene TRBJ1-3; D possibly corresponds to TRBD1 (6 bases). Trimming took 8 bases from V and 6 from J, leaving 14 bases between them. There are 13 residues in the CDR3. The germline V gene has CDR1 SNHLY and CDR2 FYNNEI. The CDR3 is CASQSDRSNTIYF. CDR3 nucleotides: TGTGCCAGCCAGTCCGACAGGTCAAACACCATATATTTT. The entire variable domain, with the rest obtained from reference TRBV2 and TRBJ1-3, is as follows: EPEVTQTPSHQVTQMGQEVILRCVPISNHLYFYWYRQILGQKVEFLVSFYNNEISEKSEIFDDQFSVERPDGSNFTLKIRSTKLEDSAMYFCASQSDRSNTIYFGEGSWLTVV.

This CDR3 reads CAISENGNYGYTF. The CDR3 DNA follows: TGTGCCATCAGTGAGAACGGTAACTATGGCTACACCTTC. The chain links TRBV10-3 to TRBJ1-2; D not certain. The CDR3 spans 13 residues. Trimming took off 2 bases at V and 1 base at J, with 5 bases between the two ends. The germline V gene has CDR1 ENHRY and CDR2 SYGVKD.

J is TRBJ1-2 and V is TRBV28, with 7 bases aligning to TRBD1. The junction had 9 bases not matched to a gene; V was cut back by 7 bases and J by 4 bases. The CDR3 extends over 14 amino acids. From germline, CDR1 is MDHEN and CDR2 SYDVKM. The CDR3 sequence is CASTTTGLPYGYTF. The CDR3 coding sequence is TGTGCCAGCACCACGACAGGGTTGCCCTATGGCTACACCTTC.

The chain is built from TRBV7-2 and TRBJ2-7; TRBD2 aligns across 13 bases. Germline CDR1 is SGHTA and CDR2 is FQGNSA. The CDR3 has 16 amino acids. Unmatched junction bases numbered 7, after V lost 5 bases and J lost 3 bases. Here the CDR3 reads CASSRGGTSGIYEQYF. The CDR3 DNA reads as TGTGCCAGCAGCCGGGGGGGGACTAGCGGGATCTACGAGCAGTACTTC.

The CDR3 bases are TGTGCCAGCAGTGAAACGGGGGGGCGAGGTGGCTACACCTTC. Translation: CASSETGGRGGYTF. The chain has TRBV2 and TRBJ1-2; maybe TRBD1 (6 bases). CDR1 and CDR2 (germline): SNHLY, FYNNEI. Trimming left V 2 bases short and J 7 bases short, with 14 bases between. This CDR3 has 14 residues.

The chain carries TRBV30 and TRBJ2-2, with D perhaps matching TRBD1 (5 bases). CDR1 and CDR2 from the germline V gene are GTSNPN and SVGIG (reference sequence). The CDR3 runs 17 residues. Trimming stripped 3 bases from V and 7 bases from J, with 24 bases between. The CDR3 DNA sequence: TGTGCCTGGAGGCCCCGTGGGGCGATGACTCCGTACGGGGAGCTGTTTTTT. As protein: CAWRPRGAMTPYGELFF.

This clone was picked up a small number of times. V gene TRBV30 combines with J gene TRBJ1-4; TRBD1 matches at 7 bases. The CDR3 is 14 residues long. J lost 8 bases, V lost 0 bases, and 6 bases had no gene match. Germline V gene lookup returns CDR1 GTSNPN and CDR2 SVGIG (reference sequence). The CDR3 loop reads CAWSVKQGKEKLFF. The CDR3 DNA is TGTGCCTGGAGTGTTAAACAGGGGAAAGAAAAACTGTTTTTT. Supplemented by reference TRBV30 and TRBJ1-4, the full variable domain reads SQTIHQWPATLVQPVGSPLSLECTVEGTSNPNLYWYRQAAGRGLQLLFYSVGIGQISSEVPQNLSASRPQDRQFILSSKKLLLSDSGFYLCAWSVKQGKEKLFFGSGTQLSVL.

The rearrangement uses TRBV6-2 or TRBV6-3 and TRBJ2-7, with 9 positions matching TRBD2. Trimming took 0 bases from V and 11 from J; bases not matched to a gene: 8. CDR3 length equals 14 residues. Germline-derived CDR1 and CDR2 are MNHEY and SVGEGT. The CDR3 reads CASSYSVTSGVKYF. As DNA, the CDR3 is TGTGCCAGCAGTTACTCCGTGACTAGCGGTGTCAAGTACTTC.

Worth noting for this clone: Other DNA sequences of this sample code for an identical CDR3. The chain carries TRBV6-5 and TRBJ1-5; D might be TRBD1 (6 bases). The CDR3 runs 14 residues. Deletions cut 8 bases from V and 2 bases from J, with 13 bases between. The germline V gene has CDR1 MNHEY and CDR2 SVGAGI. The CDR3 DNA reads as TGTGCCAGCTCCCCCAGGGGTGGCAATCAGCCCCAGCATTTT. It encodes CASSPRGGNQPQHF.

The J gene is TRBJ1-1, the V gene TRBV30; 11 bases are shared with TRBD1. This CDR3 has 15 residues. Trimming took 3 bases from V and 3 from J; bases not matched to a gene: 6. Germline values: CDR1 GTSNPN, CDR2 SVGIG (reference sequence). For the CDR3, the DNA is TGTGCCTGGAGCAGGGGACAGGGGGGGGACACTGAAGCTTTCTTT. Protein sequence: CAWSRGQGGDTEAFF.

This clone was seen once. CDR3 sequence reads: CASSEQGVGTDTQYF. The DNA of the CDR3 is TGTGCCAGCAGTGAACAGGGGGTAGGCACAGATACGCAGTATTTT. This chain links TRBV2 with TRBJ2-3; TRBD1 matches at 7 bases. Germline loops: CDR1 SNHLY, CDR2 FYNNEI. The CDR3 loop spans 15 amino acids. With 2 bases clipped from V and 1 base from J, the junction kept 3 bases outside the gene matches.

V and J are TRBV14 and TRBJ1-1, with D perhaps TRBD1 (6 bases). The CDR3 covers 15 residues. V gave up 3 bases and J gave up 0 bases, with 11 bases separating them. Germline CDR1 SGHDN, CDR2 FVKESK. The CDR3 spells CASSHWDTMNTEAFF. The CDR3 DNA sequence: TGTGCCAGCAGCCACTGGGACACTATGAACACTGAAGCTTTCTTT. The full variable domain, rest sourced from reference TRBV14 and TRBJ1-1, is EAGVTQFPSHSVIEKGQTVTLRCDPISGHDNLYWYRRVMGKEIKFLLHFVKESKQDESGMPNNRFLAERTGGTYSTLKVQPAELEDSGVYFCASSHWDTMNTEAFFGQGTRLTVV.

The chain recombines TRBV27 with TRBJ1-5; TRBD1 might be the D (5 bases). V gave up 4 bases and J gave up 2 bases, with 15 bases separating them. This CDR3 has 16 amino acids. Per germline, CDR1 MNHEY and CDR2 SMNVEV (reference sequence). The CDR3 sequence is CASSSPSGYGNQPQHF. The CDR3 bases are TGTGCCAGCAGTTCTCCGTCAGGGTATGGCAATCAGCCCCAGCATTTT.

The genes are TRBV9 and TRBJ2-3; TRBD2 matches at 9 bases. The CDR3 has 17 residues. Germline V CDR1 and CDR2: SGDLS, YYNGEE. After removal of 0 bases from V and 2 bases from J, the junction contained 7 bases not matched to a gene. The CDR3 loop is CASSVDDSGRYTDTQYF. The CDR3 DNA reads as TGTGCCAGCAGCGTAGATGATAGCGGGAGATACACAGATACGCAGTATTTT.

The rearrangement uses TRBV19 and TRBJ1-1; no reliable D call. Per germline, CDR1 LNHDA and CDR2 SQIVND (reference sequence). The V end was cut by 5 bases, the J end by 1 base, with 8 bases between. The CDR3 extends over 13 amino acids. Here the CDR3 DNA reads TGTGCCAGTAGTCTCCGAGGGAACACTGAAGCTTTCTTT. This encodes CASSLRGNTEAFF.

V gene TRBV4-2 combines with J gene TRBJ2-7; TRBD2 aligns across 13 bases. The CDR3 has 17 residues. Germline trimming cut 4 bases from V and 3 bases from J; bases unmatched to any gene: 9. Germline loops: CDR1 LGHNA, CDR2 YNFKEQ. The CDR3 DNA reads as TGTGCCAGCAGCCCACTCGAACTAGCGGGAGGGATCTACGAGCAGTACTTC. It codes for CASSPLELAGGIYEQYF.

A few counts support this clone. J is TRBJ2-7 and V is TRBV5-4; 10 bases match TRBD1. CDR1 and CDR2 (germline): SGHNT, YYREEE (reference sequence). The CDR3 totals 15 residues. V shed 5 bases and J 5 bases; nucleotides not matched to a gene: 10. DNA for the CDR3: TGTGCCAGCAGTTGGGTGACAGGGGGCAACGACGAGCAGTACTTC. It codes for CASSWVTGGNDEQYF.